Only one count was recorded for the clone carrying this T cell receptor (beta chain). This sample was taken from a study of control samples from healthy donors and cancer patients. Data came from immunoSEQ multiplex PCR; TCRdb stores just in-frame clones and leaves some out. Of about 250,000 clones listed, roughly 87% are singletons. Material for sequencing was PBMCs. This receptor was identified in a woman aged 60-70 years with lung cancer.

DNA of the CDR3: TGTGCCAGCAGCCTAGGGACAGGGGGCGGTGAAAAACTGTTTTTT. Protein sequence: CASSLGTGGGEKLFF. The chain recombines TRBV3-1 (or the pseudogene TRBV3-2) with TRBJ1-4; 12 nucleotides match TRBD1. Losses at the gene ends were 4 bases for V and 7 bases for J; bases not matched to a gene: 4. This CDR3 comprises 15 residues. Germline loops: CDR1 LGHDT, CDR2 YNNKEL (reference sequence).